The 20 T cell receptor beta chains below come from one sample, sequenced in a study of regulatory T cells in long-lasting Graves disease. Assembly of TCR beta libraries relied on iRepertoire HTBI primers together with Arm-PCR of CDR3 regions. MiXCR was run by TCRdb on the multiplex PCR reads, yielding one entry per CDR3 protein. The sample consists of roughly 300,000 distinct CDR3 sequences, about 18% of them appearing once. Indicated time point: persistent/refractory GD, antithyroid drugs over 5 years with positive TRAb. PBMCs were the source of the RNA used for TCR sequencing. Sample: peripheral blood mononuclear cells (PBMCs), taken when the disease was refractory, from a patient treated with antithyroid drugs. The receptors were sampled from a female donor with Graves disease.

This clonotype appeared many times. The rearrangement links TRBV14 to TRBJ1-2, with 9 bases identical to TRBD1. There are 16 residues in the CDR3. The germline CDR1 and CDR2 sequences are SGHDN and FVKESK. V dropped 4 bases and J dropped 8; count of bases not matched to a gene: 14. CDR3 in amino acids: CASSLQHRGLRWGYTF. Written as DNA, the CDR3 is TGTGCCAGCAGCCTGCAGCACAGGGGGCTACGGTGGGGCTACACCTTC.

On this clonotype: A read error is possible here, since a much larger clone lies one base away. This rearrangement joins TRBV2 to TRBJ2-4; perhaps D is TRBD1 or TRBD2 (6 bases each). The better agreement between TRBJ2-5 and the DNA end casts doubt on the J call. In germline, CDR1 is SNHLY, CDR2 FYNNEI. The CDR3 runs 16 residues. This CDR3 reads CASRRRMGRGQKTQYF. CDR3 DNA sequence: TGTGCCAGCAGACGAAGGATGGGGCGGGGACAAAAGACCCAGTACTTC.

The chain carries TRBV7-3 and TRBJ1-6; D is unclear. CDR3 length equals 13 residues. V lost 3 bases and J lost 11, with 11 bases in between. Germline CDR1 and CDR2: SGHTA and FQGTGA. CDR3 sequence: CASSLGEKAPLHF. The CDR3 region has the DNA TGTGCCAGCAGCTTGGGAGAAAAGGCACCCCTCCACTTT.

This clonotype was counted at least ten times. This sequence joins TRBV28 and TRBJ2-5; 12 nucleotides line up with TRBD1. CDR1 MDHEN and CDR2 SYDVKM come from the germline V gene. CDR3 length: 16 residues. The V segment lost 4 bases and the J segment 5 bases; nucleotides outside the gene matches: 8. In DNA, the CDR3 is TGTGCCAGCAGTTCAACCGGGACAGGGGGCCGGGAGACCCAGTACTTC. It translates to CASSSTGTGGRETQYF. The complete variable domain, with remaining parts taken from reference TRBV28 and TRBJ2-5, reads DVKVTQSSRYLVKRTGEKVFLECVQDMDHENMFWYRQDPGLGLRLIYFSYDVKMKEKGDIPEGYSVSREKKERFSLILESASTNQTSMYLCASSSTGTGGRETQYFGPGTRLLVL.

The V and J genes are TRBV12-3 or TRBV12-4 and TRBJ2-5; either TRBD1 or TRBD2 may supply D (5 bases each). V dropped 6 bases and J dropped 9 bases, with 20 bases sitting between them. The CDR3 length is 14 residues. For the CDR3, the DNA is TGTGCCAGCAGGCAAGGGGACGGGGTTGGGCCCCAGTACTTC. This codes for CASRQGDGVGPQYF.

In this sample, this clonotype turned up many times. This sequence joins TRBV6-2 or TRBV6-3 and TRBJ2-7; 8 bases match TRBD2. Germline-derived CDR1 and CDR2 are MNHEY and SVGEGT. J lost 0 bases, V lost 3 bases, and 16 bases had no gene match. This CDR3 region has 19 residues. The CDR3 loop is CASSYWAPLNGRASYEQYF. The CDR3 nucleotides read TGTGCCAGCAGTTATTGGGCCCCGCTGAACGGGAGGGCCTCCTACGAGCAGTACTTC.

The rearrangement joins TRBV7-9 to TRBJ2-2, with 13 bases that match TRBD2. This CDR3 spans 20 amino acids. J lost 6 bases, V lost 0 bases, and 13 bases had no gene match. Germline lookup yields CDR1 SEHNR and CDR2 FQNEAQ (reference sequence). The CDR3 protein is CASSLAPGTSGKVAPGELFF. The CDR3 DNA reads as TGTGCCAGCAGCTTAGCCCCCGGGACTAGCGGGAAGGTAGCACCCGGGGAGCTGTTTTTT.

In its sample, this clonotype was seen a few times. The chain uses TRBV20-1 and TRBJ1-1, with D hard to call. Germline V gives CDR1 DFQATT, CDR2 SNEGSKA (reference sequence). V lost 2 bases, J lost 0 bases, and 7 bases lay in between. CDR3 length: 13 amino acids. CDR3 in DNA: TGCAGTGCTAGACGGACTATGAACACTGAAGCTTTCTTT. Encoded protein: CSARRTMNTEAFF.

This chain uses TRBV7-2 with TRBJ2-5, with TRBD2 identical over 9 bases. V dropped 5 bases and J dropped 9; count of bases not matched to a gene: 10. Germline V gene data show CDR1 as SGHTA and CDR2 as FQGNSA. This CDR3 spans 14 amino acids. In DNA form, the CDR3 reads TGTGCCAGCAGCGACGGGGTAGCGGGGGAGGCCCAGTACTTC. Its protein is CASSDGVAGEAQYF.

This clonotype has a count of ten or more. The chain couples TRBV30 to TRBJ2-5; D is ambiguous. The germline CDR1 and CDR2 sequences are GTSNPN and SVGIG (reference sequence). Trimming stripped 1 base from V and 5 bases from J, with 5 bases between. There are 11 residues in the CDR3. DNA of the CDR3: TGTGCCTGGAGTGACTTTGAGACCCAGTACTTC. Residues: CAWSDFETQYF. Supplemented by reference TRBV30 and TRBJ2-5, the full variable domain reads SQTIHQWPATLVQPVGSPLSLECTVEGTSNPNLYWYRQAAGRGLQLLFYSVGIGQISSEVPQNLSASRPQDRQFILSSKKLLLSDSGFYLCAWSDFETQYFGPGTRLLVL.

To note about this clonotype: A much larger clone is a single base away; this may be a read error. The CDR3 DNA reads TGCAGCGTTGAAGACCGGAGCTCCTACGAGCAGAACTTC. It yields the protein CSVEDRSSYEQNF. The chain couples TRBV29-1 to TRBJ2-7; the D is unclear. The CDR3 covers 13 residues. Germline values: CDR1 SQVTM, CDR2 ANQGSEA.

This clonotype was detected ten times or more. J is TRBJ2-7 and V is TRBV7-9; a possible D gene is TRBD1 (6 bases). This CDR3 has 15 amino acids. Germline assignment: CDR1 SEHNR and CDR2 FQNEAQ (reference sequence). Trimming removed 5 bases from V and 5 bases from J, with 19 bases in between. Here the CDR3 DNA reads TGTGCCAGCAGCACTCTATCGGCAACAGGGAACGAGCAGTACTTC. Translated, it gives CASSTLSATGNEQYF.

This clonotype was seen only a few times. CDR3 bases: TGTGCCATCAGTGAGACTTCGGGACAGAACACCGGGGAGCTGTTTTTT. Protein: CAISETSGQNTGELFF. The chain is built from TRBV10-3 and TRBJ2-2; a weak D match, TRBD1 (6 bases). The CDR3 is 16 residues long. The V end lost 2 bases, the J end lost 1 base, and 11 bases lay between the germline ends. CDR1 is ENHRY and CDR2 is SYGVKD in the germline V gene.

This clonotype showed up just a few times. The J gene is TRBJ1-5, the V gene TRBV5-1; no clear D gene. CDR1 and CDR2 (germline): SGHRS, YFSETQ. The CDR3 sequence is 13 residues long. The V gene lost 2 bases and the J gene lost 7 bases, with 10 bases spanning the gap. The CDR3 DNA follows: TGCGCCAGCAGCTTTAGTCTCGGGCAGCCCCAGCATTTT. This sequence encodes CASSFSLGQPQHF.

Ten or more counts support this clonotype. The CDR3 here is CSARWDRENTF. The CDR3 region has the DNA TGCAGTGCTAGATGGGACAGGGAGAACACCTTC. The rearrangement uses TRBV20-1 and TRBJ1-2; TRBD1 matches at 9 bases. V dropped 2 bases and J dropped 12; count of bases not matched to a gene: 4. The V gene's germline CDR1 is DFQATT and CDR2 SNEGSKA (reference sequence). CDR3 size: 11 residues.

This clonotype has just a few counts. The V gene is TRBV19, the J gene TRBJ2-5, with 8 bases matching TRBD2. V shed 4 bases and J 1 base; nucleotides not matched to a gene: 5. Germline CDR1 is LNHDA and CDR2 is SQIVND (reference sequence). There are 15 residues in the CDR3. The CDR3 loop is CASSRNSGAQETQYF. CDR3 in DNA: TGTGCCAGTAGTAGGAATAGCGGGGCCCAAGAGACCCAGTACTTC.

This clonotype has ten or more counts. This chain joins TRBV27 and TRBJ1-5; D remains ambiguous. Germline CDR1 reads MNHEY; CDR2 reads SMNVEV (reference sequence). The V gene lost 5 bases and the J gene lost 7 bases, with 12 bases spanning the gap. The CDR3 contains 13 residues. The CDR3 sequence is CASSIGPLQPQHF. The CDR3 region has the DNA TGTGCCAGCAGTATTGGACCCTTACAGCCCCAGCATTTT.

The V and J genes are TRBV18 and TRBJ2-7; possible D gene TRBD2, 5 bases. CDR3 length: 15 amino acids. The germline V and J ends were trimmed by 3 bases and 0 bases, with 12 bases remaining between them. CDR1 and CDR2 from the germline V gene are KGHSH and LQKENI. CDR3 DNA sequence: TGTGCCAGCTCACCTGCGGAGGTTAGCTCCTACGAGCAGTACTTC. Residues: CASSPAEVSSYEQYF.

Ten or more counts support this clonotype. The CDR3: CSARVLGHSDEQYF. The CDR3 DNA sequence: TGCAGTGCTAGAGTTTTAGGGCATAGTGACGAGCAGTACTTC. This sequence joins TRBV20-1 and TRBJ2-7; D uncertain. The CDR3 is 14 amino acids. V lost 1 base, J lost 5 bases, and 15 bases lay in between. Germline V CDR1 and CDR2: DFQATT, SNEGSKA (reference sequence).

There are many counts of this clonotype. The chain has TRBV11-3 and TRBJ2-5, with TRBD2 matching over 8 bases. Germline V gene sequence: CDR1 SGHNT, CDR2 YENEEA. CDR3 length: 15 residues. The V and J ends lost 5 bases and 3 bases, in that order; junction bases with no gene match: 8. The CDR3 is CASSPPGLAKETQYF. The CDR3 DNA reads as TGTGCCAGCAGCCCACCCGGACTAGCTAAAGAGACCCAGTACTTC.